Detailed here is one T cell receptor (beta chain). The antigen remains unidentified. The sample's time point: persistent/refractory GD, antithyroid drugs over 5 years with positive TRAb. Preparation of the TCR library used RNA extracted from PBMCs. A volume of roughly 8.4 milliliters of peripheral blood was collected in EDTA tubes. iRepertoire HTBI primers and Arm-PCR of CDR3 regions built TCR beta libraries. MiXCR, applied by TCRdb to the multiplex PCR reads, yields one record per CDR3 protein. The table lists a few hundred thousand distinct CDR3 sequences, about 25% of them singletons. The sample originates from a study of regulatory T cells in long-lasting Graves disease. Across the study: Graves' disease counted as persistent after over 5 years of antithyroid drugs with positive TSH receptor antibodies. General study findings and limits: Those with persistent disease had in common more public clonotypes (more than 2,500) than new patients (approximately 920). Persistent disease was associated with favored TRBV28 usage and with favored use of TRBJ1-2 and TRBJ2-5.

Germline assignment: CDR1 KGHSH and CDR2 LQKENI. The CDR3 loop spans 14 amino acids. Germline trimming cut 2 bases from V and 6 bases from J; bases unmatched to any gene: 4. The gene calls are TRBV18 and TRBJ2-3; 8 positions agree with TRBD2. This specimen was peripheral blood mononuclear cells (PBMCs), taken when the disease was refractory, from a patient treated with antithyroid drugs. This receptor was taken from a female donor with Graves disease. The CDR3 sequence is CASSPSGRRDTQYF. CDR3 in DNA: TGTGCCAGCTCACCAAGCGGGAGAAGGGATACGCAGTATTTT.